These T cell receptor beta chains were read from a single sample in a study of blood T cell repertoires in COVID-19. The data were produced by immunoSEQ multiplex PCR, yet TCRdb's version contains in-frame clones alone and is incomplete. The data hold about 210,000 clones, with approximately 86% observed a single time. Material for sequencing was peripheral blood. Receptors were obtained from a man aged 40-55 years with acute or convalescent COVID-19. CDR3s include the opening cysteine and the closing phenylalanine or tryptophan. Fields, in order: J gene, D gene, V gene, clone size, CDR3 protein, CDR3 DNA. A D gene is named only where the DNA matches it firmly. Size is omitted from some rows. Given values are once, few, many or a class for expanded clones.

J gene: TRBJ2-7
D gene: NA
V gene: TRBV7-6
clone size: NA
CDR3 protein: CASSLAEVYEQYF
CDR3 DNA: TGTGCCAGCAGCTTAGCGGAGGTCTACGAGCAGTACTTC

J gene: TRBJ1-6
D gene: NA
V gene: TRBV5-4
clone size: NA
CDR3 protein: CASSLSSGESPLHF
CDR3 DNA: TGTGCCAGCAGCCTCTCCTCCGGGGAGTCACCCCTCCACTTT

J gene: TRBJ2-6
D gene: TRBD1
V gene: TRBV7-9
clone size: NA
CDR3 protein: CASSSTTGTGANVLTF
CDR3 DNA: TGTGCCAGCAGCTCCACGACAGGGACTGGGGCCAACGTCCTGACTTTC

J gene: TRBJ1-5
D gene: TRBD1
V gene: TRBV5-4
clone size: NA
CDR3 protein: CASSLDRGLTQPQHF
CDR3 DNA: TGTGCCAGCAGCTTGGACAGGGGGCTTACTCAGCCCCAGCATTTT

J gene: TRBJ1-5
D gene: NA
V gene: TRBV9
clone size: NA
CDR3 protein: CASSVDVGGPQHF
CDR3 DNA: TGTGCCAGCAGCGTAGACGTCGGGGGGCCCCAGCATTTT

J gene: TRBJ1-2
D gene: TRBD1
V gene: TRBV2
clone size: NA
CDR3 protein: CASSLQGANYGYTF
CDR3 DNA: TGTGCCAGTTCTTTACAGGGGGCTAACTATGGCTACACCTTC

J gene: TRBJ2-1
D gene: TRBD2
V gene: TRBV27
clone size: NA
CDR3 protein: CASSSSGTSGSEQFF
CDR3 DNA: TGTGCCAGCAGTTCCTCCGGGACTAGCGGGAGTGAGCAGTTCTTC

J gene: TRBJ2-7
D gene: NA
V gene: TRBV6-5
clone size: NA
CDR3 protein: CASRMGAMIYEQYF
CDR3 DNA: TGTGCCAGCCGTATGGGCGCAATGATTTACGAGCAGTACTTC

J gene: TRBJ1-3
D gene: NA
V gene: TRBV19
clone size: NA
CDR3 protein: CASSIAGGSGNTIYF
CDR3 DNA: TGTGCCAGTAGTATAGCCGGGGGCTCTGGAAACACCATATATTTT

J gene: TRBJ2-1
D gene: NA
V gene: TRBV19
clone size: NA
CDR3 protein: CASSMMVLGFNEQFF
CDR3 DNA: TGTGCCAGTAGTATGATGGTTCTAGGTTTCAATGAGCAGTTCTTC

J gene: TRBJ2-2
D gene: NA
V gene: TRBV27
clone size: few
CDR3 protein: CASSTPGTSVGELFF
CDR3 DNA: TGTGCCAGCAGTACCCCCGGGACATCAGTCGGGGAGCTGTTTTTT

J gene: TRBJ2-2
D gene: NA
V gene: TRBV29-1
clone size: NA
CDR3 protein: CSVSLATGELFF
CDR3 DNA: TGCAGCGTTTCTCTAGCAACCGGGGAGCTGTTTTTT

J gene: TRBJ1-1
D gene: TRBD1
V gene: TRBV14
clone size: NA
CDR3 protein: CASSHEGGRGEAFF
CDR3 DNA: TGTGCCAGCAGCCATGAAGGGGGCCGGGGTGAAGCTTTCTTT

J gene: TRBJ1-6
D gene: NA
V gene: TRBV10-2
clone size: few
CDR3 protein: CASTKGDSPLHF
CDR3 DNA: TGCGCCAGCACAAAGGGGGATTCACCCCTCCACTTT

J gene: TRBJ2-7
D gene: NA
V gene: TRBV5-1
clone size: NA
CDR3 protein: CASSFRMAGVSYEQYF
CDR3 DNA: TGCGCCAGCAGCTTCCGGATGGCAGGCGTCTCCTACGAGCAGTACTTC

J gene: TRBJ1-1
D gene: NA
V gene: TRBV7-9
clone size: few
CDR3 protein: CASSLRATDTEAFF
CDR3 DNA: TGTGCCAGCAGCTTACGAGCAACCGACACTGAAGCTTTCTTT

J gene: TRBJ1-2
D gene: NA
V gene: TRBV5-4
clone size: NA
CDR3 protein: CASSLENRESYTF
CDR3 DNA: TGTGCCAGCAGCTTAGAAAACCGAGAATCTTACACCTTC

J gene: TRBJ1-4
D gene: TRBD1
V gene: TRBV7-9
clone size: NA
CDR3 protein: CASSPTGGQPNEKLFF
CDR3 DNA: TGTGCCAGCAGCCCAACTGGGGGACAGCCTAATGAAAAACTGTTTTTT

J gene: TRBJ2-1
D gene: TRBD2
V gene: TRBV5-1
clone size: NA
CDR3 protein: CASKLRGNEQFF
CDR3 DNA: TGCGCCAGCAAGTTGCGGGGGAATGAGCAGTTCTTC

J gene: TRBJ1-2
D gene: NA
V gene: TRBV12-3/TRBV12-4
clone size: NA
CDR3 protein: CASSLGRRGYTF
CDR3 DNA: TGTGCCAGCAGTTTAGGCCGGCGGGGCTACACCTTC

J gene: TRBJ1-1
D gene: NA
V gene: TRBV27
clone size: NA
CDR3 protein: CASSSSGVSTEAFF
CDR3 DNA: TGTGCCAGCAGTTCATCAGGGGTGAGCACTGAAGCTTTCTTT

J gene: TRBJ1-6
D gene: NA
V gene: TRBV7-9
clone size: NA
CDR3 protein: CASSLLLDPGWDNSPLHF
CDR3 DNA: TGTGCCAGCAGCTTACTCCTCGACCCCGGGTGGGATAATTCACCCCTCCACTTT

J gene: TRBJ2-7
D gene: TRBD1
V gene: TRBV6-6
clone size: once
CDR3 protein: CASSAQGTASYEQYF
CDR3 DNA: TGTGCCAGCAGTGCACAGGGGACAGCTTCCTACGAGCAGTACTTC

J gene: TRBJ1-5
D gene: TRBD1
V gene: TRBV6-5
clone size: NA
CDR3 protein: CASSHPPNRGQPQHF
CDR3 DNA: TGTGCCAGCAGCCACCCCCCAAACAGGGGCCAGCCCCAGCATTTT

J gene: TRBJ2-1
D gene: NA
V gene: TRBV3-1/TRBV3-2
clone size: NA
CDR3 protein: CASSQENRNNEQFF
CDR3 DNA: TGTGCCAGCAGCCAAGAAAACAGGAACAATGAGCAGTTCTTC

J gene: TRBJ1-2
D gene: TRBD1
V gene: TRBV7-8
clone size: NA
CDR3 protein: CASSPVPQGAGYGYTF
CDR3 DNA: TGTGCCAGCAGCCCGGTACCTCAGGGGGCGGGCTATGGCTACACCTTC

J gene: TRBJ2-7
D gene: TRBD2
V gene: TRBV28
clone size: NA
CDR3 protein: CASSQRTSGGYEQYF
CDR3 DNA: TGTGCCAGCAGCCAAAGGACTAGCGGGGGCTACGAGCAGTACTTC

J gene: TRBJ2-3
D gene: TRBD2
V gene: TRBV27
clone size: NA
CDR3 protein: CASTSGNTDTQYF
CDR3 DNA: TGTGCCAGTACTAGCGGAAACACAGATACGCAGTATTTT

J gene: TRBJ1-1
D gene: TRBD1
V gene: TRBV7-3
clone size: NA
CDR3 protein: CASSLGQGIGTEAFF
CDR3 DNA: TGTGCCAGCAGCTTGGGACAGGGAATAGGCACTGAAGCTTTCTTT

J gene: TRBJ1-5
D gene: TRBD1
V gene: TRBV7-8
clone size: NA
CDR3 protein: CASSLDGSGGPGRNQPQHF
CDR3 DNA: TGTGCCAGCAGCTTAGATGGCTCAGGGGGGCCGGGGCGCAATCAGCCCCAGCATTTT

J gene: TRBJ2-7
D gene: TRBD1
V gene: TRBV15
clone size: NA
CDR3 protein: CATRDQGAYEQYF
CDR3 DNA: TGTGCCACCAGGGATCAGGGGGCCTACGAGCAGTACTTC

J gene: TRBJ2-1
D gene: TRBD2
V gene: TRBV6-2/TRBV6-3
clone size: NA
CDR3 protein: CASSPDRTSSDEQFF
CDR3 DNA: TGTGCCAGCAGCCCTGATCGGACTAGCTCGGATGAGCAGTTCTTC

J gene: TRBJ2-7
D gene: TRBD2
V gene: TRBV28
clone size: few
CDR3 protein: CATLPTSGRSYEQYF
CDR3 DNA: TGTGCCACCCTACCGACTAGCGGGAGGTCTTACGAGCAGTACTTC

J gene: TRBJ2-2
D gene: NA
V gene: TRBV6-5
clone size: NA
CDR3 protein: CASSGVSNTGELFF
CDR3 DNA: TGTGCCAGCAGCGGTGTCTCGAACACCGGGGAGCTGTTTTTT

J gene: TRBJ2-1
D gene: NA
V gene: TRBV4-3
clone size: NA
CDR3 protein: CASSQTDKQFF
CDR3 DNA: TGCGCCAGCAGCCAGACAGATAAGCAGTTCTTC

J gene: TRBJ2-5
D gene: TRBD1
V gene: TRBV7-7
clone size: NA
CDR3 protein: CASSLRDSPPETQYF
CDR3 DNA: TGTGCCAGCAGTCTCCGGGACAGCCCTCCAGAGACCCAGTACTTC

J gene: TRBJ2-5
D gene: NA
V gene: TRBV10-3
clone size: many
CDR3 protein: CAIRDSGGEGAQETQYF
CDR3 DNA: TGTGCCATCAGGGACTCCGGGGGGGAGGGGGCACAGGAGACCCAGTACTTC

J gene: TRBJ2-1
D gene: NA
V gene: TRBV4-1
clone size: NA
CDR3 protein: CASSHRSGLTYNEQFF
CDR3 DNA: TGCGCCAGCAGCCACCGGAGCGGACTAACTTATAATGAGCAGTTCTTC

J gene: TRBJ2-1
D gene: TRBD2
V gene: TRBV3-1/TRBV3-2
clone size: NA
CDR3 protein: CASSRTSGGITYNEQFF
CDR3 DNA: TGTGCCAGCAGCCGGACTAGCGGGGGGATCACCTACAATGAGCAGTTCTTC

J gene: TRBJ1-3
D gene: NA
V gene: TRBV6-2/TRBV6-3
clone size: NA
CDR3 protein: CASSFQSVSGNTIYF
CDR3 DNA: TGTGCCAGCAGTTTTCAGTCCGTCTCTGGAAACACCATATATTTT

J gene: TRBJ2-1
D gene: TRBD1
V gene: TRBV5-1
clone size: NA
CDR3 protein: CASSFGTGYNEQFF
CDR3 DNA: TGCGCCAGCAGCTTTGGGACAGGTTACAATGAGCAGTTCTTC

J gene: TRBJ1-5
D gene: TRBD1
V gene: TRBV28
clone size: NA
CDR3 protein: CASYIRQGRSNQPQHF
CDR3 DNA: TGTGCCAGCTACATTCGACAGGGCAGGAGCAATCAGCCCCAGCATTTT

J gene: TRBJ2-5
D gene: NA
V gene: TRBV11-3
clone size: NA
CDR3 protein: CASSFSTEETQYF
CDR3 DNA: TGTGCCAGCAGCTTTTCGACAGAAGAGACCCAGTACTTC